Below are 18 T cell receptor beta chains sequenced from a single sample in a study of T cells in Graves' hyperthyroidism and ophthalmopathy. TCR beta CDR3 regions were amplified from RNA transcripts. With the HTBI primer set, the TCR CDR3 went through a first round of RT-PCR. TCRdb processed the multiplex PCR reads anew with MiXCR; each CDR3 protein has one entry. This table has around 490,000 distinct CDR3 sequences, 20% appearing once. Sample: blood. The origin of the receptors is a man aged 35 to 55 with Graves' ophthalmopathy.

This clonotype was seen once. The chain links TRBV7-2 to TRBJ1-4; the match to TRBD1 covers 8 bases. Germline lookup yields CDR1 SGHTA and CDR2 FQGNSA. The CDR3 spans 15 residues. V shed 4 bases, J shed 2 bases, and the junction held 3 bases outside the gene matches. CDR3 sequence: CASSSYRGTNEKLFF. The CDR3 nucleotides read TGTGCCAGCAGCTCCTACAGGGGGACTAATGAAAAACTGTTTTTT.

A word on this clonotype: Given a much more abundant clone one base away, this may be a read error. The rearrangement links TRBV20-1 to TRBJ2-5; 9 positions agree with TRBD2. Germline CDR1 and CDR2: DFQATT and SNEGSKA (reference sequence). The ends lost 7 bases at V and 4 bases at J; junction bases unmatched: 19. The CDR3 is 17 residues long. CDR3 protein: CSGTPRWGSGSTETQYF. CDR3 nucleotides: TGCAGTGGCACACCCCGCTGGGGTAGCGGGAGTACAGAGACCCAGTACTTC.

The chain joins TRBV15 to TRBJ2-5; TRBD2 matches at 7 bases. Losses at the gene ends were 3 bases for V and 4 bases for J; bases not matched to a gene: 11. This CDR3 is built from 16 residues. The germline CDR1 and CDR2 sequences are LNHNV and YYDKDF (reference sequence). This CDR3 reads CATSRRGLLAGETQYF. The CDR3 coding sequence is TGTGCCACCAGCAGGAGGGGCCTCTTAGCGGGAGAGACCCAGTACTTC.

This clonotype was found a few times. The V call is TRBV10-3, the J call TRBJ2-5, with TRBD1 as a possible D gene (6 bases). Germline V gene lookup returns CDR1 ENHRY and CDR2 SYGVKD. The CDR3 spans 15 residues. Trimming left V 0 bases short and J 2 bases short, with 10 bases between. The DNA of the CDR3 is TGTGCCATCAGTGAGTCCACAGGGTTACAAGAGACCCAGTACTTC. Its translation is CAISESTGLQETQYF.

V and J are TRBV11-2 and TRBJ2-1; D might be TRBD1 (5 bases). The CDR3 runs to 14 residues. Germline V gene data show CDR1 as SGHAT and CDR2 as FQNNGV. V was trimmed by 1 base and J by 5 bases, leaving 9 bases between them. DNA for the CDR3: TGTGCCAGCAGCTTAGGGGGCCGAAACAATGAGCAGTTCTTC. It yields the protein CASSLGGRNNEQFF.

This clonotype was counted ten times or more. For the CDR3, the DNA is TGTGCCAGCAGCCCCAGGACCGGTAATTCACCCCTCCACTTT. Translation: CASSPRTGNSPLHF. The chain is built from TRBV3-1 and TRBJ1-6; D is undetermined. The V and J ends lost 4 bases and 6 bases respectively, with 10 bases between them. The length of the CDR3 is 14 residues. Germline V CDR1 and CDR2: LGHDT, YNNKEL (reference sequence).

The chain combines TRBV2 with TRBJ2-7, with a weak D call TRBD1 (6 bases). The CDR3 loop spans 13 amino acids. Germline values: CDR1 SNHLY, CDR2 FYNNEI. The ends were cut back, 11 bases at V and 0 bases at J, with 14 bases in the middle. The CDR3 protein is CAGNKGGSYEQYF. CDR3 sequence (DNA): TGTGCCGGCAACAAAGGGGGCTCCTACGAGCAGTACTTC.

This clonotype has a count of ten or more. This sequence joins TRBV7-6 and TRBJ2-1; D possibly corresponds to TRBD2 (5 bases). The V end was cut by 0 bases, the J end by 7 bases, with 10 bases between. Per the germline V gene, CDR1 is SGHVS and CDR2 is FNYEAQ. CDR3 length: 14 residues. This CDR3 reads CASSLAGEGNEQFF. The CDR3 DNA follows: TGTGCCAGCAGCTTAGCGGGAGAAGGAAATGAGCAGTTCTTC.

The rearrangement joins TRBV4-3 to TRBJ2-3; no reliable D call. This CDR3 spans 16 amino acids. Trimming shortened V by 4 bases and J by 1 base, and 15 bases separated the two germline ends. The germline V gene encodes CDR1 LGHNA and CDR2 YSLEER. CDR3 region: CASSLRPVPGTDTQYF. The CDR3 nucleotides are TGCGCCAGCAGCCTCAGGCCGGTTCCAGGCACAGATACGCAGTATTTT.

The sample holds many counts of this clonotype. CDR3 nucleotides: TGTGCCTGGAGCGACAGGGGCGGTGAAAAACTGTTTTTT. Protein sequence: CAWSDRGGEKLFF. The chain has TRBV30 and TRBJ1-4; TRBD1 agrees at 8 bases. The CDR3 spans 13 residues. J gave up 7 bases and V 3 bases, and 4 bases lay outside the gene matches. Germline-derived CDR1 and CDR2 are GTSNPN and SVGIG (reference sequence).

The chain's CDR3 is CASSLNAGNGYTF. Here the CDR3 DNA reads TGTGCCAGCAGCTTGAACGCGGGGAATGGCTACACCTTC. V gene TRBV5-4 combines with J gene TRBJ1-2; D uncertain. V was trimmed by 1 base and J by 6 bases, leaving 10 bases between them. CDR1 is SGHNT, CDR2 YYREEE, per germline (reference sequence). The CDR3 is made up of 13 amino acids.

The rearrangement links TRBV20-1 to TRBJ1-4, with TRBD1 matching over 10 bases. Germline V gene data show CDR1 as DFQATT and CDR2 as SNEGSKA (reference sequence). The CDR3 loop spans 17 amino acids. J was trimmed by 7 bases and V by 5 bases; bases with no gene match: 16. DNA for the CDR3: TGCAGTGCTTACATCGAGGGACAGGGGTTCGGTCGTGAAAAACTGTTTTTT. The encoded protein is CSAYIEGQGFGREKLFF.

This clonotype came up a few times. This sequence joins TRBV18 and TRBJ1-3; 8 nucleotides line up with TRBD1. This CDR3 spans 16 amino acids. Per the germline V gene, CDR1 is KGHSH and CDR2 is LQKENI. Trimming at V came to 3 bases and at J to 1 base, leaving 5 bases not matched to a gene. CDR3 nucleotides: TGTGCCAGCTCACCCGACAGGGGAAGATCTGGAAACACCATATATTTT. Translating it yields CASSPDRGRSGNTIYF.

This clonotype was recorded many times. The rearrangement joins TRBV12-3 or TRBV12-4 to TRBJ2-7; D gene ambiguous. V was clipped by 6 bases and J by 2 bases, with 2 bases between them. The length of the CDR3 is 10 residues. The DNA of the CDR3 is TGTGCCAGCAGCGCCTACGAGCAGTACTTC. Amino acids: CASSAYEQYF.

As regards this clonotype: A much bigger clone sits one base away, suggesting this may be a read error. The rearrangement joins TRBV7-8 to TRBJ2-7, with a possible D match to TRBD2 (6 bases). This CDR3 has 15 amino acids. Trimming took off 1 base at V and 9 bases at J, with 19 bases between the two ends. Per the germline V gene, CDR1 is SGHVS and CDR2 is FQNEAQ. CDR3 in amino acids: CASSLGPGVKLGQYF. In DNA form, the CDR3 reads TGTGCCAGCAGCTTAGGTCCGGGGGTTAAATTAGGGCAGTACTTC.

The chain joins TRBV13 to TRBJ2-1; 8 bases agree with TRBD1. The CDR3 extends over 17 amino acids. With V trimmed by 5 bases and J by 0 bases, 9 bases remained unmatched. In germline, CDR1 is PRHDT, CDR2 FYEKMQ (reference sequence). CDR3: CASSNTRTGTSYNEQFF. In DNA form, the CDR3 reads TGTGCCAGCAGCAATACCCGGACAGGGACCTCCTACAATGAGCAGTTCTTC.

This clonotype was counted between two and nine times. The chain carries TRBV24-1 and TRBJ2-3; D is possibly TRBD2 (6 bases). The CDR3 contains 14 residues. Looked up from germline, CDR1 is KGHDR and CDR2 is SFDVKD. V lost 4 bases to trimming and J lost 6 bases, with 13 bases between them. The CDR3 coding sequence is TGTGCCACCAGTGAGGGACGGGAGAGGGATACGCAGTATTTT. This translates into CATSEGRERDTQYF.

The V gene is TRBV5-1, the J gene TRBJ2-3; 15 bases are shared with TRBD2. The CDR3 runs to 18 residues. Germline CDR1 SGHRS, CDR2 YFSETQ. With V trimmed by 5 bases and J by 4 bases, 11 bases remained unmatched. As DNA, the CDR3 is TGCGCCAGCAGGCGGGGGACTAGCGGGAGGTCTAGCGCAGATACGCAGTATTTT. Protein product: CASRRGTSGRSSADTQYF.